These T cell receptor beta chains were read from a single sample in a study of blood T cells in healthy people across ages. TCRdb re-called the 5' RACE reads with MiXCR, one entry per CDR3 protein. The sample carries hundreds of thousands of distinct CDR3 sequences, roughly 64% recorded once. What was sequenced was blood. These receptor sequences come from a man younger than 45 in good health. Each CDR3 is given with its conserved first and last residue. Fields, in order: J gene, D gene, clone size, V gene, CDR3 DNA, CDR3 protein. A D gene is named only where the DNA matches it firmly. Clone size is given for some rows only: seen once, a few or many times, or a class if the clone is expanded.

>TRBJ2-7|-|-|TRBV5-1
TGCGCCAGCAGCTTGGCCTCAGGGGCCTACGAGCAGTACTTC
CASSLASGAYEQYF
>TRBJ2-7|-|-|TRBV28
TGTGCCAGCAGGGGAGGACAAGCCTACGAGCAGTACTTC
CASRGGQAYEQYF
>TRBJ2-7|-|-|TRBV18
TGTGCCAGCTCGAGAGACACGGGACATCCGGGCGAGCAGTACTTC
CASSRDTGHPGEQYF
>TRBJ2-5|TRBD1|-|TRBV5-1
TGCGCCAGCAGCTCCGGGACAGAGGAGACCCAGTACTTC
CASSSGTEETQYF
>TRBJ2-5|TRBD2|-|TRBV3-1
TGTGCCAGCAGCCCGATCATTAGGACTAGCGGGATCCAAGAGACCCAGTACTTC
CASSPIIRTSGIQETQYF
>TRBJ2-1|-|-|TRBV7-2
TGTGCCAGCACCCCGGCCAGGTCCGTGCTCAATGAGCAGTTCTTC
CASTPARSVLNEQFF
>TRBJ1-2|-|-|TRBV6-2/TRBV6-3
TGTGCCAGCAGTTACCGGAACAGCGCTTACACCTTC
CASSYRNSAYTF
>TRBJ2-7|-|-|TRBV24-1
TGTGCCACCGTCACTAGGCCTACCTACGAGCAGTACTTC
CATVTRPTYEQYF
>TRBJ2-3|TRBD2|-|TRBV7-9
TGTGCCAGCAGCTCGACGGGACTAGCGGGAGGTACGGTGGTCACAGATACGCAGTATTTT
CASSSTGLAGGTVVTDTQYF
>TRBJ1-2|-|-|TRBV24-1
TGTGCCACCAGTATGGATCCTTCTTATGGCTACACCTTC
CATSMDPSYGYTF
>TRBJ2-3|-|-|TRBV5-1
TGCGCCAGCAGCATCCGGGGGATGGCCCGTGGGGATACGCAGTATTTT
CASSIRGMARGDTQYF
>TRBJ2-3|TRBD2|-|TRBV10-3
TGTGCCATCAGTGATACGACTAGCGGGAATGGAGATACGCAGTATTTT
CAISDTTSGNGDTQYF
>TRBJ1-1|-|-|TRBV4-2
TGTGCCAGCAGCCAAGAGAGAGGCCTTAACACTGAAGCTTTCTTT
CASSQERGLNTEAFF
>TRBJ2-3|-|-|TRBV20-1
TGCAGCCCCCAGTCTGGCGTTATTACAGATACGCAGTATTTT
CSPQSGVITDTQYF
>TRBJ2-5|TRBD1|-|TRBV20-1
TGCAGTGCTAGAGAGGGGACAGATTACCAGTACCAAGAGACCCAGTACTTC
CSAREGTDYQYQETQYF
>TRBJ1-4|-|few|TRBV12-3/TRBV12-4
TGTGCCAGCAGCTTAGGACCGAATGAAAAACTGTTTTTT
CASSLGPNEKLFF
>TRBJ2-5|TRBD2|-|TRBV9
TGTGCCAGCAGCGTAGTTCCGGGGGGGATCCAAGAGACCCAGTACTTC
CASSVVPGGIQETQYF
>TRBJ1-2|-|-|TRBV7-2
TGTGCCAGCAGCTCATCAGGGAGTGGCTACACCTTC
CASSSSGSGYTF
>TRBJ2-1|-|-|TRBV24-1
TGTGCCACGGTCGTCGGGGGCGGGGGTAGTGAGCAGTTCTTC
CATVVGGGGSEQFF
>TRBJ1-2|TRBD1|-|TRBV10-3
TGTGCCATCAGTGAGCAACTGACAGGGTCCTATGGCTACACCTTC
CAISEQLTGSYGYTF
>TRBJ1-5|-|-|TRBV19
TGTGCCAGTAATAGGGGACAAAATCAGCCCCAGCATTTT
CASNRGQNQPQHF
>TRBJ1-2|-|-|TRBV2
TGTGCCAGCAGAAAACAGGGCGGGGATGGCTACACCTTC
CASRKQGGDGYTF
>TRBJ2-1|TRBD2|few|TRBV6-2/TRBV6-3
TGTGCCAGCAGTCCCCACCAGACTAGCGGGCAGCAGTTCTTC
CASSPHQTSGQQFF
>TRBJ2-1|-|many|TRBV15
TGTGCCACCAGCAGAGCGAACCGGGGGGAGCAGTTCTTC
CATSRANRGEQFF
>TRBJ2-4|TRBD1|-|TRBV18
TGTGCCAGCTCACCCACCGGGACAGGGATGGGCAAAAACATTCAGTACTTT
CASSPTGTGMGKNIQYF
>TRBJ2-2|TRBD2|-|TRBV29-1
TGCAGCGTTGACGTGGCTAGCGGGCGGTCCGGGGAGCTGTTTTTT
CSVDVASGRSGELFF
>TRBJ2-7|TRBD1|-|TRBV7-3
TGTGCCAGCAGCCCAACCGGGACAGGGGAGTACGAGCAGTACTTC
CASSPTGTGEYEQYF
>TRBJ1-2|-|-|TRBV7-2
TGTGCCAGCAGCTTCCTCGGCAGACGATATGGCCACACCTTC
CASSFLGRRYGHTF
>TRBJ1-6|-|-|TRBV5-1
TGCGCCAGCAGAAAAACCGCTGCGGCCGGGGATTCACCCCTCCACTTT
CASRKTAAAGDSPLHF
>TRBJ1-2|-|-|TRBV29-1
TGCAGCGTTGAAGAAGGCGACAGGCCCTATGGCTACACCTTC
CSVEEGDRPYGYTF
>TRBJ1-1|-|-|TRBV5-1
TGCGCCAGCAGCCCGCGCCTTGGAACAGGGATAAAGGCTGAAGCTTTCTTT
CASSPRLGTGIKAEAFF
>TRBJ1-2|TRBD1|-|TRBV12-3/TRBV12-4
TGTGCCACATACAGGGGTAACGCCTATGGCTACACCTTC
CATYRGNAYGYTF
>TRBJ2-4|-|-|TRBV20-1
TGCAGTGCTCCGCGAGAGGGAAACATTCAGTACTTC
CSAPREGNIQYF
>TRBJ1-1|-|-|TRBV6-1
TGTGCCAGCAGTGAGGAGGCGCCGGTGGGCACTGAAGCTTTCTTT
CASSEEAPVGTEAFF
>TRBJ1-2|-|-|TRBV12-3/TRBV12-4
TGTGCCAGCAGTTTCCCGGGGGCGAAAGGCTACACCTTC
CASSFPGAKGYTF
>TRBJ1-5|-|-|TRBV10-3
TGTGCCGCTCAGGGGAGCAATCAGCCCCAGCATTTT
CAAQGSNQPQHF
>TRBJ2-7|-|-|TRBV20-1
TGCAGTGCTAGAGTACCGGACACATACGAGCAGTACTTC
CSARVPDTYEQYF
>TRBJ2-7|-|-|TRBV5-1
TGCGCCAGCAGCTGGTCCCCGGGACTGGGCTACTACGAGCAGTACTTC
CASSWSPGLGYYEQYF
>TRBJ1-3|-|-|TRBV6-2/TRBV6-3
TGTGCCAGCAGTTGGACAAGCTCTGGAAACACCATATATTTT
CASSWTSSGNTIYF
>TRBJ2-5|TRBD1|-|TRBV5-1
TGCGCCAGCAGCTTGGTTCCAGGGGGCAGAGAGACCCAGTACTTC
CASSLVPGGRETQYF
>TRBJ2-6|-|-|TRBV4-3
TGCGCCAGCAGCCAAGGGAACCAAGCTGGGGCCAACGTCCCGACTTTC
CASSQGNQAGANVPTF
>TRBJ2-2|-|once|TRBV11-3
TGTGCCAGCGCCCGGTTGAGCACCGGGGAGCTGTTTTTT
CASARLSTGELFF
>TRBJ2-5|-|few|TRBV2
TGTGCCAGCAGTCTCCGGGTACAGGAGGATGAGCAGTACTTC
CASSLRVQEDEQYF
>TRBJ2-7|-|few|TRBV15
TGTGCCACCAGCCGGGGCGGTCCGAGTTACGAGCAGTACTTC
CATSRGGPSYEQYF
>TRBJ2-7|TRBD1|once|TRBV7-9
TGTGCCAGCAGCTTCGGTGGACAGGCGTCCCCCTACGAGCAGTACTTC
CASSFGGQASPYEQYF
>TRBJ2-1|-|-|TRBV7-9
TGTGCCAGCAGCTTAGTGGCTAGAGAGCAGTTCTTC
CASSLVAREQFF
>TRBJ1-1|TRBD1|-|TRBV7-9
TGTGCCAGCAGCCCACGGTCGGGACAGAGTCTCACTGAAGCTTTCTTT
CASSPRSGQSLTEAFF
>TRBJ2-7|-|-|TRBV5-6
TGTGCCAGCAGCTTCTCCCCCCGGCCCTACGAGCAGTACTTC
CASSFSPRPYEQYF
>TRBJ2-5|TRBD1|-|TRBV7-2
TGTGCCAGCAGCTTAGCGTCAGGGGGTTGGGAGACCCAGTACTTC
CASSLASGGWETQYF
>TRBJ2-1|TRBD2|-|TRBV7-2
TGTGCCAGCAGCTTGCCTCCACTAGCGGGGGGCCTCAATGAGCAGTTCTTC
CASSLPPLAGGLNEQFF
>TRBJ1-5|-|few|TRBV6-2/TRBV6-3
TGTGCCAGCGGGGAGTTTAGCAATCAGCCCCAGCATTTT
CASGEFSNQPQHF
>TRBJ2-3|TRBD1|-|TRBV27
TGTGCCAGCAGTTTTCCAGGGGGACAGGGGGCCACAGATACGCAGTATTTT
CASSFPGGQGATDTQYF
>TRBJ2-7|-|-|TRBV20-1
TGCAGTGCGCGGCGCGGGTCATACTACGAGCAGTACTTC
CSARRGSYYEQYF